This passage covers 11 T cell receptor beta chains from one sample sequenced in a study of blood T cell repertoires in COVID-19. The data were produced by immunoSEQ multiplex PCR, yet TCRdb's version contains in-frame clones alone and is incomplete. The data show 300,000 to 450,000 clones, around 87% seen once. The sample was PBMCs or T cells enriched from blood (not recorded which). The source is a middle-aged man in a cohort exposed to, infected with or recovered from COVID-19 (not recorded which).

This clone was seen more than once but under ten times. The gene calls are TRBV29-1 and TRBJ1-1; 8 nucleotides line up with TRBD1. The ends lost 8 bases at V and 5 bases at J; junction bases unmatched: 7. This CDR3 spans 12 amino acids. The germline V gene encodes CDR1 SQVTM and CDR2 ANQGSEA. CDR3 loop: CSFRTGWTEAFF. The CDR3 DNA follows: TGCAGCTTTCGGACAGGGTGGACTGAAGCTTTCTTT.

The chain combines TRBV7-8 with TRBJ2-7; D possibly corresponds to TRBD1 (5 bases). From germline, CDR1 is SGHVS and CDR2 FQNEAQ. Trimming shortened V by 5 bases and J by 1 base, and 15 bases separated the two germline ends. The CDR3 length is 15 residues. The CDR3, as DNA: TGTGCCAGCAGCAAGAGAGCGAAGGGGTCCTACGAGCAGTACTTC. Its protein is CASSKRAKGSYEQYF.

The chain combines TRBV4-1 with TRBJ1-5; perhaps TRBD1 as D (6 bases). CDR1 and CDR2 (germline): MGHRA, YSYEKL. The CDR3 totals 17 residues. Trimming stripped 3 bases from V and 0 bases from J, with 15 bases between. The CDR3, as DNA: TGCGCCAGCAGCCACCCGACAGGCATCTATAGCAATCAGCCCCAGCATTTT. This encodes CASSHPTGIYSNQPQHF.

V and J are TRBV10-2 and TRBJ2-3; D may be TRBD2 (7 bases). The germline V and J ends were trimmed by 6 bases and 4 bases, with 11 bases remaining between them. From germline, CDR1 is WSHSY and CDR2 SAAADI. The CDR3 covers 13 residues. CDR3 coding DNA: TGCGCCAGCAGGGGAGGGGGTTCAGATACGCAGTATTTT. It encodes CASRGGGSDTQYF.

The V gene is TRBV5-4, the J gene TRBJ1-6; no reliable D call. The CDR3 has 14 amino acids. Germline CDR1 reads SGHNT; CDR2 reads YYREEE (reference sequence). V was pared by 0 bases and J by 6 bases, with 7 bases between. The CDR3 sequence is CASSLDSLNSPLHF. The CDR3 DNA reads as TGTGCCAGCAGCTTGGACAGCCTTAATTCACCCCTCCACTTT.

The CDR3 nucleotides are TGTGCCAGCAGGGACACCTTAACTGTTTCGGTTGAGCAGTTCTTC. Translating it yields CASRDTLTVSVEQFF. The chain employs TRBV6-5 and TRBJ2-1; D is perhaps TRBD1 (5 bases). The V gene lost 6 bases and the J gene lost 9 bases, with 21 bases spanning the gap. The CDR3 covers 15 residues. Germline V gene lookup returns CDR1 MNHEY and CDR2 SVGAGI.

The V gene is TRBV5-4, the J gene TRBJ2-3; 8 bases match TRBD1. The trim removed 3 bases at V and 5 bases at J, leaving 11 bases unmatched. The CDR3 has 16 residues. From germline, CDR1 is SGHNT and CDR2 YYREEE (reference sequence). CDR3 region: CASSSMKTGGKDTQYF. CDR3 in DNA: TGTGCCAGCAGCTCCATGAAAACAGGGGGGAAAGATACGCAGTATTTT.

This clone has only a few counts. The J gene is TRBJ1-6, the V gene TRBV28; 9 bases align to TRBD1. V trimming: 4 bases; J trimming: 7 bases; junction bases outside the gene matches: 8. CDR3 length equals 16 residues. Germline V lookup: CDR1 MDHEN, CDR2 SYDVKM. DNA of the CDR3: TGTGCCAGCAGTTCAACCCCTACAGGGGGCAATTCACCCCTCCACTTT. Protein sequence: CASSSTPTGGNSPLHF.

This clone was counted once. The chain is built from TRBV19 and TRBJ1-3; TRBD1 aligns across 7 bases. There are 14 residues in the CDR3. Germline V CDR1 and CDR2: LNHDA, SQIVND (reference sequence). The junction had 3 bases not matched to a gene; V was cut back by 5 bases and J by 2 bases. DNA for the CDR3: TGTGCCAGTAGTCCACAGGGGACTGGAAACACCATATATTTT. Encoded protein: CASSPQGTGNTIYF.

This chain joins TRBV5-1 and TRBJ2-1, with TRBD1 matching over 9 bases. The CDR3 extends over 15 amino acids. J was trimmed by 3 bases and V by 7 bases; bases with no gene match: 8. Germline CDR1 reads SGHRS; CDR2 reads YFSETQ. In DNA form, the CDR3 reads TGCGCCAGCCGTCCGACAGGGGGAAGCTACAATGAGCAGTTCTTC. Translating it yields CASRPTGGSYNEQFF.

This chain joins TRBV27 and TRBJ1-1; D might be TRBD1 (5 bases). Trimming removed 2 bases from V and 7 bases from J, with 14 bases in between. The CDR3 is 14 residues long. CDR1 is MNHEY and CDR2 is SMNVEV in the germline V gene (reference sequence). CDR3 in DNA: TGTGCCAGCAGTTTAGGGGCGTGGGGCGGTGAAGCTTTCTTT. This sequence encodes CASSLGAWGGEAFF.